Detailed here is one TCR beta chain. Its antigen is currently unknown. A multiplex PCR was run with 60 Vbeta primers and 13 Jbeta primers. Sequencing was performed with immunoSEQ multiplex PCR; in TCRdb, only in-frame clones are kept and a portion is missing. The repertoire has more than 150,000 clones, approximately 80% of them found once; the top ten carry about 1.4%. The source of the sample is a study of cytomegalovirus exposure and HLA in healthy donors. Study context: Early release data held about 92 million unique TCRs from HLA-typed donors.

The CDR3 totals 13 residues. Trimming took 5 bases from V and 3 from J; bases not matched to a gene: 2. Germline V CDR1 and CDR2: KGHSH, LQKENI. Points from the study as a whole: Reported performance of the classifier showed diagnosis of cytomegalovirus status with high specificity and sensitivity. In a later analysis, V- and J-gene trimming of beta chains associated with a DCLRE1C missense variant, replicated independently.

The sequencing sample was made of PBMCs. The V gene is TRBV18, the J gene TRBJ2-7, with TRBD1 identical over 9 bases. The receptor comes from a woman aged 18-35 years in good health and CMV-seronegative. CDR3 in amino acids: CASSKGQGYEQYF. The CDR3 DNA follows: TGTGCCAGCTCAAAGGGACAGGGCTACGAGCAGTACTTC. The variable domain in full, with the rest retrieved from reference TRBV18 and TRBJ2-7, is NAGVMQNPRHLVRRRGQEARLRCSPMKGHSHVYWYRQLPEEGLKFMVYLQKENIIDESGMPKERFSAEFPKEGPSILRIQQVVRGDSAAYFCASSKGQGYEQYFGPGTRLTVT.